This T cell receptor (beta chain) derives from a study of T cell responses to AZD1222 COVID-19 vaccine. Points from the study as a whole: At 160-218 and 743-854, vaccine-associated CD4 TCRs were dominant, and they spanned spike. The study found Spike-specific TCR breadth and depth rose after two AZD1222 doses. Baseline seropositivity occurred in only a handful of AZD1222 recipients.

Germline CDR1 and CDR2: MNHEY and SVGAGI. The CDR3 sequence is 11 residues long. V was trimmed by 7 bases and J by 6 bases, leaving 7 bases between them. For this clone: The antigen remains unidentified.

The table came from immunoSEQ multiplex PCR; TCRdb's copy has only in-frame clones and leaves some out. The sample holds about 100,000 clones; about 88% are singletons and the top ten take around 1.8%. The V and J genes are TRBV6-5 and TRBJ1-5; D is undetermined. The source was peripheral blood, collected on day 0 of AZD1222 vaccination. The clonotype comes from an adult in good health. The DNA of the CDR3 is TGTGCCAGCATGTCCTTTCAGCCCCAGCATTTT. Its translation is CASMSFQPQHF.